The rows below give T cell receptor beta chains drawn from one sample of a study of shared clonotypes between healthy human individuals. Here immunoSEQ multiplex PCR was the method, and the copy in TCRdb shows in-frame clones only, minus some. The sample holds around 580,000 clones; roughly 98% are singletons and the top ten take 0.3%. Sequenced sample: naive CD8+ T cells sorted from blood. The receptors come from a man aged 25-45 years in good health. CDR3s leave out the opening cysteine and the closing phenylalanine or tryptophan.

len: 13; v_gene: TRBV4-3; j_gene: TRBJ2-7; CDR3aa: ASSQGRDRTYEQY
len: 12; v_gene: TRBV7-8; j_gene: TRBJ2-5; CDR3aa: ASRDTSGSETQY
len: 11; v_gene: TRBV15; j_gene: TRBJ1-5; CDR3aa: ATSGQGRQPQH
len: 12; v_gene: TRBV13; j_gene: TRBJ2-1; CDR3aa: ASSGTSGRDEQF
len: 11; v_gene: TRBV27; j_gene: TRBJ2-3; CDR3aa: ASSYRAERTQY
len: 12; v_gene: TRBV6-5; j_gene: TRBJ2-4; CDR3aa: ASSLAGGGYIQY
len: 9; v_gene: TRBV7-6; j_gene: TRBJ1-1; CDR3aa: ASSLGTEAF
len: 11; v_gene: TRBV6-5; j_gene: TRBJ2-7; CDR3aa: ASSFEQGYEQY
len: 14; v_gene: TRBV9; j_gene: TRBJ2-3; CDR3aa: ASSAQTGNPTDTQY
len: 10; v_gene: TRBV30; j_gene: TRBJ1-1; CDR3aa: AWTSTGMPWI
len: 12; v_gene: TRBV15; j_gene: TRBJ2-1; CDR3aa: ATEFRGRFGEQF
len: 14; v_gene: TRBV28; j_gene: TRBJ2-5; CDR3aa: ASKEQAGGSSETQY
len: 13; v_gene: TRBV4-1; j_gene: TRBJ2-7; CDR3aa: ASSQVGTGPYEQY
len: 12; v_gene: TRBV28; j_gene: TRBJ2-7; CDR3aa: ASSVKGGSYEQY
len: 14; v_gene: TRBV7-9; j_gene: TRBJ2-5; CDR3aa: ASSLHPAGVIETQY
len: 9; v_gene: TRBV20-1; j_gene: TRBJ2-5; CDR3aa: SGQVQETQY
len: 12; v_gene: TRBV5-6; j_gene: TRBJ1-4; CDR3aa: ASSFRGRNEKLF
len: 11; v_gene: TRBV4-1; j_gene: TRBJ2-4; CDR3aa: ASSLGSWDIQY
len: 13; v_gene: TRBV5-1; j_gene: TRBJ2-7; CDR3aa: ASSLEGGLSYEQY
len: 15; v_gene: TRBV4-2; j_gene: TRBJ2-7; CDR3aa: ASSQEVGGQGVYEQY
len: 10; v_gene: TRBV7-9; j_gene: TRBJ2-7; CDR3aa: ASSLRAYEQY
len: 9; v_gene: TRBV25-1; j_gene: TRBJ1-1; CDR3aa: ASRYNTEAF
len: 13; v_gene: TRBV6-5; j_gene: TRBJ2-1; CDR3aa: ASSYSTSGDNEQF
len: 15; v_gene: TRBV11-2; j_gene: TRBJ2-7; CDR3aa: ASSFDTLAGKLYEQY
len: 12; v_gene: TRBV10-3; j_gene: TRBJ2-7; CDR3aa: AITEAGGRYEQY
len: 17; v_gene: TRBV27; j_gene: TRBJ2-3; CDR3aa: ASSFRGLAGVGRTDTQY
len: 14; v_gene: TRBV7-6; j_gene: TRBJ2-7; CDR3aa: ASSSLSGLAGEEQY
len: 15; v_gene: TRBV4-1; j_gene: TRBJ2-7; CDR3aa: ASSQRLSVEGSYEQY
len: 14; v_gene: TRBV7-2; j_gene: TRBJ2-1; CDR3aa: ASSLFLAGGNNEQF
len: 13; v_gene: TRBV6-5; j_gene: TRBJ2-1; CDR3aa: ASSYSGPAYNEQF
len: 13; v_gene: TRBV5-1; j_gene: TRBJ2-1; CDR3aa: ASSLEPGLADEQF
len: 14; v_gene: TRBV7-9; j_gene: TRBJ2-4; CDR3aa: ASSFSLNTRIAIQY
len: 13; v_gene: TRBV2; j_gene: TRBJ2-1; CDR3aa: ASTPEIAGDNEQF
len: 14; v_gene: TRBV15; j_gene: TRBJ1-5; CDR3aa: ATSRRKGESNQPQH
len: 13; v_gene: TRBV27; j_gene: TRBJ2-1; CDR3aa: ASSYGTSGRNEQF
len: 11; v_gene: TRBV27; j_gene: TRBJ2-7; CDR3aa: ASSLSSTYEQY
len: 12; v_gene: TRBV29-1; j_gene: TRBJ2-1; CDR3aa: SVEEQGRYNEQF
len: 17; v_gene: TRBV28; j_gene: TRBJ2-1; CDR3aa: ASSYGGVAGQVSYNEQF
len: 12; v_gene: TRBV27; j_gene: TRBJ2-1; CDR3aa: ASSALAPYNEQF
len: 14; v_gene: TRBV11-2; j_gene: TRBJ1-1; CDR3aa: ASSLIPGQTNTEAF
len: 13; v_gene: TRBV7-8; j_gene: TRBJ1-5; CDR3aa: ASSLWAGVNQPQH
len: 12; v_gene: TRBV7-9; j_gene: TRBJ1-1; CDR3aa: ASNAGLLGTEAF
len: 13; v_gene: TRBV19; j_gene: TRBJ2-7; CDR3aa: ASSIDVSRSYEQY
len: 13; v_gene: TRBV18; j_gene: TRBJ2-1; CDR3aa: ASSSGGVSYNEQF
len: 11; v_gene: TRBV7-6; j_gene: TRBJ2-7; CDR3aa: ASSSRDLYEQY
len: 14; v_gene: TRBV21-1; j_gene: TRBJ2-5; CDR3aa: ASSNQNREGQETQY